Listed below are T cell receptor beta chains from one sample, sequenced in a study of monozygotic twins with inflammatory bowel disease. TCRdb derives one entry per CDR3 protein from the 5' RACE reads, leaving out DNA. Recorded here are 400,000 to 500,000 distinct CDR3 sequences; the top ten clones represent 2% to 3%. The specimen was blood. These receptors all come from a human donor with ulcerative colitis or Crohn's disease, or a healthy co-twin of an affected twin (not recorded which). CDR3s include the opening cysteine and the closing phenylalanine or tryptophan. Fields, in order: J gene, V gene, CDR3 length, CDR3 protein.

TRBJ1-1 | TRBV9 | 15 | CASSVDTGQDTEAFF
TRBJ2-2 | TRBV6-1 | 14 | CASRGLSNTGELFF
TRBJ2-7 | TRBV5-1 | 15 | CASSPLVAGSYEQYF
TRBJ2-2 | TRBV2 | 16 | CASSVSGVEGTGELFF
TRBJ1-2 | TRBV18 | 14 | CASSPRDRADGYTF
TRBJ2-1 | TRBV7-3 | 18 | CASSLEAPYLSSYNEQFF
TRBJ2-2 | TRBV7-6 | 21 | CASSLPRQGKLKRGVTGELFF
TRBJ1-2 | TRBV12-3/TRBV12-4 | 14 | CASSLMGQGPGYTF
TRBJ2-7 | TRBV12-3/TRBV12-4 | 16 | CASSLGLAGDSYEQYF
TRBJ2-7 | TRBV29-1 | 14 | CSVEVRGIPYEQYF
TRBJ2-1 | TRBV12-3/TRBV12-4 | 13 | CASSLIPYNEQFF
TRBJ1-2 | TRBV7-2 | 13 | CASSFGIARGYTF
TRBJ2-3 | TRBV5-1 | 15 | CASSLVSSSTDTQYF
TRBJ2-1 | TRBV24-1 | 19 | CATSDRTSGSLVAYNEQFF
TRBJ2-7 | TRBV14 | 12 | CASSRTSGELHF
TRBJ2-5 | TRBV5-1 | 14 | CASSNGQLKETQYF
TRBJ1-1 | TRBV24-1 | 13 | CATSEGTHTEAFF
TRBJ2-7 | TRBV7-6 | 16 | CASSLDQGRGPYEQYF
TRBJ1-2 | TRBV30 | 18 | CAWSTPGTGAPANYGYTF
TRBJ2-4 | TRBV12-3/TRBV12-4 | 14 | CASSLLTEKNMQYF
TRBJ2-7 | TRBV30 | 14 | CAWSPWDRSYEQYF
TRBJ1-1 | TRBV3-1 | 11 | CASTLGDEAFF
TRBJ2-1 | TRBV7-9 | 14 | CASSFTVSYNEQFF
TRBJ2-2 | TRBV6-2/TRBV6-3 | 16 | CASRSTSGFFSGELFF
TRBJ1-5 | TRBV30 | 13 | CAWAGGSNQPQHF
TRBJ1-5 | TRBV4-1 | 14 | CASSQVAGYQPQHF
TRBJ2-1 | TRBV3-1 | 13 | CASSQHHYNEQFF
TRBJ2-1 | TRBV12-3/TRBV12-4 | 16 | CASSLGLAGGYNEQFF
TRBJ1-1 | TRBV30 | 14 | CAWSVLIGDTEAFF
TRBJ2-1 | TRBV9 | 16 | CASSSQRDISYNEQFF
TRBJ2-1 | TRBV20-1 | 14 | CSAKQGARNNEQFF
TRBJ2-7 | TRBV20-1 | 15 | CSARDIGGSLYEQYF
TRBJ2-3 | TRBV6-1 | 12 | CASSVRTDTQYF
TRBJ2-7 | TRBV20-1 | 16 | CSARDQASGGLYEQYF
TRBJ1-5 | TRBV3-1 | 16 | CASSQAGTGGNQPQHF
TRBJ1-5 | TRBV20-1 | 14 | CSATEGSSNQPQHF
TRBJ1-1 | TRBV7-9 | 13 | CASSRTGSTEAFF
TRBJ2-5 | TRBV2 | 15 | CASSERLPRGETQYF
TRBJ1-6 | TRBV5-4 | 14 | CASSSGVRNSPLHF
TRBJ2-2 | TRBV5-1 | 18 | CASSRGTGDTANTGELFF
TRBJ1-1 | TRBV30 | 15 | CAWINGVTMKTEAFF
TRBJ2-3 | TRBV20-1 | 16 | CSADDPTSGNTDTQYF
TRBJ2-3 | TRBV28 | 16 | CASSLASGRTTDTQYF
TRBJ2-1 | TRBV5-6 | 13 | CASSWEFNNEQFF
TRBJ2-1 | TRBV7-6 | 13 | CASSLAIRYEQFF
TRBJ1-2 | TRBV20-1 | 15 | CSAPETGTGERGYTF
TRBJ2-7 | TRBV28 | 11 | CASQTKGEQYF